These 28 T cell receptor beta chains came from one sample sequenced in a study of blood T cell repertoires in COVID-19. Profiling relied on immunoSEQ multiplex PCR, and the TCRdb table lists in-frame clones only, not all of them. Of 80,000 to 95,000 clones listed, 85% are singletons. The sequencing sample was made of peripheral blood. The source of these receptors is a man aged 80 or over with acute or convalescent COVID-19.

This chain uses TRBV3-1 (or the pseudogene TRBV3-2) with TRBJ2-3, with D tentatively TRBD2 (5 bases). The CDR3 is 16 residues long. The V and J ends lost 0 bases and 7 bases respectively, with 17 bases between them. The V gene's germline CDR1 is LGHDT and CDR2 YNNKEL (reference sequence). The CDR3 region has the DNA TGTGCCAGCAGCCAAGATGGGCTAGCATGGTCGAATACGCAGTATTTT. Encoded protein: CASSQDGLAWSNTQYF.

The chain carries TRBV12-2 and TRBJ2-7; no check of the table's D call, TRBD2, against the DNA was made. TRBV12-2 is reported as a pseudogene. The CDR3 has 19 amino acids. DNA for the CDR3: TGTGCAAGTCGCTTAGCTAGACCATCACTAGCGGGAGGTCCCTACGAGCAGTACTTC. Amino acid sequence: CASRLARPSLAGGPYEQYF.

CDR3 residues: CASTRFDQPQHF. The CDR3 DNA follows: TGTGCCAGCACGAGGTTTGATCAGCCCCAGCATTTT. The chain uses TRBV6-5 and TRBJ1-5; no clear D. Germline loops: CDR1 MNHEY, CDR2 SVGAGI. Deletions cut 7 bases from V and 5 bases from J, with 9 bases between. This CDR3 is 12 amino acids long.

This clone came up once. CDR3 nucleotides: TGTGCCAGTAGTACCCCGGGAGGGGGGGGTTCTTATGGGTCTCAGCCCCAGCATTTT. Residues: CASSTPGGGGSYGSQPQHF. The chain recombines TRBV19 with TRBJ1-5; tentative D call: TRBD1 (6 bases). Trimming cost V 4 bases and J 6 bases, with 28 bases left between them. From germline, CDR1 is LNHDA and CDR2 SQIVND (reference sequence). CDR3 length: 19 residues.

The chain has TRBV3-1 (or the pseudogene TRBV3-2) and TRBJ2-1; 7 nucleotides agree with TRBD2. CDR1 is LGHDT, CDR2 YNNKEL, per germline (reference sequence). This CDR3 contains 15 residues. Trimming cost V 1 base and J 7 bases; bases outside gene matches: 7. The CDR3 sequence: CASSQASGRGNEQFF. The CDR3 coding sequence is TGTGCCAGCAGCCAAGCTAGCGGTCGCGGGAATGAGCAGTTCTTC.

J is TRBJ1-4 and V is TRBV28; D unresolved. CDR3 length: 17 residues. CDR1 and CDR2 (germline): MDHEN, SYDVKM. Trimming removed 1 base at V and 5 bases at J, with 17 bases between. CDR3 residues: CASSLFGRRRENEKLFF. CDR3 nucleotide sequence: TGTGCCAGCAGTTTATTTGGCCGCCGGAGAGAGAATGAAAAACTGTTTTTT.

A few counts support this clone. The V gene is TRBV6-5, the J gene TRBJ1-1; TRBD1 matches 10 bases. Germline CDR1 is MNHEY and CDR2 is SVGAGI. With 0 bases clipped from V and 1 base from J, the junction kept 2 bases outside the gene matches. The CDR3 loop spans 16 amino acids. The CDR3 spells CASSYSTGGANTEAFF. As DNA, the CDR3 is TGTGCCAGCAGTTACTCGACAGGGGGCGCGAACACTGAAGCTTTCTTT.

J is TRBJ2-7 and V is TRBV28, with 7 bases identical to TRBD1. The CDR3 sequence is 16 residues long. Germline lookup yields CDR1 MDHEN and CDR2 SYDVKM. J was trimmed by 2 bases and V by 7 bases; bases with no gene match: 14. The CDR3 sequence is CASTTRDRIGAYEQYF. CDR3 in DNA: TGTGCCAGCACTACCCGGGACAGAATCGGCGCCTACGAGCAGTACTTC.

CDR3 DNA sequence: TGTGCCAGCAGCCACCCCTTGCCTTGGGACAGGGGAAAGGATTCACCCCTCCACTTT. Its translation is CASSHPLPWDRGKDSPLHF. The V and J genes are TRBV7-2 and TRBJ1-6; 10 nucleotides match TRBD1. The CDR3 totals 19 residues. From germline, CDR1 is SGHTA and CDR2 FQGNSA. Trimming at V came to 5 bases and at J to 8 bases, leaving 18 bases not matched to a gene.

This clone turned up a few times. This chain joins TRBV28 and TRBJ1-5; no reliable D call. V was trimmed by 2 bases and J by 0 bases, leaving 8 bases between them. The CDR3 has 15 residues. Germline assignment: CDR1 MDHEN and CDR2 SYDVKM. CDR3 region: CASSLPGRSNQPQHF. CDR3 sequence (DNA): TGTGCCAGCAGTTTACCCGGTCGTAGCAATCAGCCCCAGCATTTT.

The V gene is TRBV5-8, the J gene TRBJ2-1; 7 bases line up with TRBD2. CDR3 length: 15 residues. J lost 0 bases, V lost 3 bases, and 3 bases had no gene match. The germline V gene has CDR1 SGHTS and CDR2 YDEGEE. In DNA form, the CDR3 reads TGTGCCAGCAGCTACGGGGGGAGCTCCTACAATGAGCAGTTCTTC. It yields the protein CASSYGGSSYNEQFF.

V is TRBV9 and J is TRBJ2-3; 13 positions match TRBD2. J gave up 4 bases and V 4 bases, and 6 bases lay outside the gene matches. CDR1 is SGDLS, CDR2 YYNGEE, per germline. The CDR3 spans 16 residues. CDR3 coding DNA: TGTGCCAGCAGCTTCCGACTAGCGGGAGGCCCAGATACGCAGTATTTT. This sequence encodes CASSFRLAGGPDTQYF. Combining the CDR3 with reference TRBV9 and TRBJ2-3 gives the whole variable domain DSGVTQTPKHLITATGQRVTLRCSPRSGDLSVYWYQQSLDQGLQFLIQYYNGEERAKGNILERFSAQQFPDLHSELNLSSLELGDSALYFCASSFRLAGGPDTQYFGPGTRLTVL.

This clone was detected once. The J gene is TRBJ1-2, the V gene TRBV6-5, with 7 bases aligning to TRBD1. This CDR3 contains 13 residues. Germline V gene sequence: CDR1 MNHEY, CDR2 SVGAGI. V lost 6 bases to trimming and J lost 4 bases; unmatched junction nucleotides: 5. The CDR3, as DNA: TGTGCCAGCAGCCAGGACAGGTTCTATGGCTACACCTTC. Its translation is CASSQDRFYGYTF.

This rearrangement joins TRBV10-3 to TRBJ2-1, with TRBD1 matching over 8 bases. The CDR3 totals 13 residues. V was clipped by 7 bases and J by 6 bases; unmatched bases: 5. Germline-derived CDR1 and CDR2 are ENHRY and SYGVKD. CDR3 DNA sequence: TGTGCCATCACCTCGGACAGGGCCAATGAGCAGTTCTTC. Translating gives CAITSDRANEQFF.

V gene TRBV19 combines with J gene TRBJ2-2; 8 positions match TRBD2. Germline-derived CDR1 and CDR2 are LNHDA and SQIVND (reference sequence). With V trimmed by 6 bases and J by 4 bases, 4 bases remained unmatched. The CDR3 has 14 residues. CDR3 DNA sequence: TGTGCCAGTAGCGTTGGACTAGCCACCGGGGAGCTGTTTTTT. This translates into CASSVGLATGELFF.

The rearrangement links TRBV7-3 to TRBJ2-3; 9 bases are shared with TRBD2. CDR3 length: 16 residues. J was trimmed by 0 bases and V by 2 bases; bases with no gene match: 3. CDR1 SGHTA and CDR2 FQGTGA come from the germline V gene. The CDR3 DNA reads as TGTGCCAGCAGCTTAGGACTAGCGACTAGCACAGATACGCAGTATTTT. Residues: CASSLGLATSTDTQYF.

The chain combines TRBV19 with TRBJ1-2, with TRBD1 matching 7 bases. Germline lookup yields CDR1 LNHDA and CDR2 SQIVND (reference sequence). V lost 5 bases to trimming and J lost 5 bases; unmatched junction nucleotides: 2. The CDR3 spans 12 residues. CDR3 coding DNA: TGTGCCAGTAGTCCGGGACAGTATGGCTACACCTTC. Its translation: CASSPGQYGYTF.

The V call is TRBV19, the J call TRBJ2-1; TRBD2 matches at 10 bases. The junction had 10 bases not matched to a gene; V was cut back by 10 bases and J by 1 base. The CDR3 length is 16 residues. Germline V gene data show CDR1 as LNHDA and CDR2 as SQIVND (reference sequence). The DNA for the CDR3 is TGTGCCACCAGGGTTTCTAGCGGGAGTTCCTACAATGAGCAGTTCTTC. Translated, it gives CATRVSSGSSYNEQFF.

This chain uses TRBV5-1 with TRBJ2-7; a weak D match, TRBD2 (6 bases). Trimming took off 3 bases at V and 3 bases at J, with 10 bases between the two ends. CDR3 length: 13 residues. The germline CDR1 and CDR2 sequences are SGHRS and YFSETQ. CDR3 loop: CASSSTGSYEQYF. The CDR3 DNA reads TGCGCCAGCAGCTCAACCGGGAGCTACGAGCAGTACTTC. Full variable domain (rest looked up from reference TRBV5-1 and TRBJ2-7): KAGVTQTPRYLIKTRGQQVTLSCSPISGHRSVSWYQQTPGQGLQFLFEYFSETQRNKGNFPGRFSGRQFSNSRSEMNVSTLELGDSALYLCASSSTGSYEQYFGPGTRLTVT.

This clone was detected only a few times. The rearrangement links TRBV3-1 (or the pseudogene TRBV3-2) to TRBJ1-6, with 7 bases that match TRBD1. The CDR3 runs to 17 residues. Germline lookup yields CDR1 LGHDT and CDR2 YNNKEL (reference sequence). J gave up 2 bases and V 0 bases, and 4 bases lay outside the gene matches. The CDR3 DNA reads TGTGCCAGCAGCCAAGATGTAGGGGGCGCCTATAATTCACCCCTCCACTTT. The encoded protein is CASSQDVGGAYNSPLHF.

The V gene is TRBV3-1 (or the pseudogene TRBV3-2), the J gene TRBJ2-5; 9 nucleotides align to TRBD2. The CDR3 covers 16 residues. Trimming took 5 bases from V and 2 from J; bases not matched to a gene: 9. Germline assignment: CDR1 LGHDT and CDR2 YNNKEL (reference sequence). CDR3 sequence (DNA): TGTGCCAGCAGCATCCCCCTGGCGGGAGGGCAAGAGACCCAGTACTTC. Its translation: CASSIPLAGGQETQYF.

This chain uses TRBV7-9 with TRBJ2-6; possibly TRBD1 for D (6 bases). The V gene lost 1 base and the J gene lost 0 bases, with 10 bases spanning the gap. The CDR3 has 17 amino acids. Germline V gene lookup returns CDR1 SEHNR and CDR2 FQNEAQ (reference sequence). DNA for the CDR3: TGTGCCAGCAGCTTAGGACAGGAAATCTCTGGGGCCAACGTCCTGACTTTC. Protein: CASSLGQEISGANVLTF.

The gene calls are TRBV4-1 and TRBJ2-3; 10 bases align to TRBD2. Unmatched junction bases numbered 6, after V lost 3 bases and J lost 3 bases. The germline CDR1 and CDR2 sequences are MGHRA and YSYEKL. There are 16 residues in the CDR3. The CDR3 reads CASSQGGTSATDTQYF. The CDR3 coding sequence is TGCGCCAGCAGCCAGGGAGGGACTAGCGCAACAGATACGCAGTATTTT.

This rearrangement joins TRBV3-1 (or the pseudogene TRBV3-2) to TRBJ1-2; 10 bases map to TRBD1. CDR1 LGHDT and CDR2 YNNKEL come from the germline V gene (reference sequence). J lost 7 bases, V lost 2 bases, and 13 bases had no gene match. The CDR3 is 17 amino acids. The CDR3: CASSQLVRDRGSGGYTF. The CDR3 nucleotides are TGTGCCAGCAGCCAACTAGTTAGGGACAGGGGATCGGGTGGCTACACCTTC.

The chain is built from TRBV30 and TRBJ2-1; 11 bases agree with TRBD1. From germline, CDR1 is GTSNPN and CDR2 SVGIG (reference sequence). The CDR3 contains 13 residues. Losses at the gene ends were 1 base for V and 14 bases for J; bases not matched to a gene: 7. CDR3 in DNA: TGTGCCTGGAGTGGGGACAGGGGGGGCGAGGAGTTCTTC. Translating it yields CAWSGDRGGEEFF.

This clone was observed a single time. The V and J genes are TRBV9 and TRBJ2-1; tentatively, D is TRBD2 (6 bases). This CDR3 comprises 15 residues. Germline values: CDR1 SGDLS, CDR2 YYNGEE. The V gene lost 0 bases and the J gene lost 7 bases, with 14 bases spanning the gap. CDR3 coding DNA: TGTGCCAGCAGCGTAGGTGACGGGAGACTTAATGAGCAGTTCTTC. Amino acid sequence: CASSVGDGRLNEQFF. Drawing the rest from reference TRBV9 and TRBJ2-1, the complete variable domain is DSGVTQTPKHLITATGQRVTLRCSPRSGDLSVYWYQQSLDQGLQFLIQYYNGEERAKGNILERFSAQQFPDLHSELNLSSLELGDSALYFCASSVGDGRLNEQFFGPGTRLTVL.

This chain connects TRBV4-1 to TRBJ1-3; 7 nucleotides align to TRBD1. Germline lookup yields CDR1 MGHRA and CDR2 YSYEKL. J was trimmed by 4 bases and V by 2 bases; bases with no gene match: 5. This CDR3 is 15 amino acids long. This CDR3 reads CASSQQTGFGNTIYF. The CDR3 nucleotides read TGCGCCAGCAGCCAACAGACAGGGTTCGGAAACACCATATATTTT.

The V gene is TRBV19, the J gene TRBJ1-6, with D unclear. The germline gives CDR1 LNHDA, CDR2 SQIVND (reference sequence). V lost 1 base and J lost 10, with 14 bases in between. This CDR3 region has 15 residues. CDR3 region: CASSIGTRSGSPLHF. CDR3 bases: TGTGCCAGTAGTATAGGTACAAGGTCGGGATCACCCCTCCACTTT.